Included here is one T cell receptor beta chain sequence, with context. What it binds is unknown. These data come from a study of T cells in Graves' hyperthyroidism and ophthalmopathy. Overall study: Peripheral blood was obtained at initial diagnosis, preceding any treatment.

Clinicians diagnosed patients from clinical symptoms, serum thyroxine and TRAb, thyroid ultrasound and orbital computed tomography. Out of around 10 ml of fresh peripheral blood came the PBMCs. Amplified TCR beta CDR3 regions derived from RNA transcripts. With the HTBI primer set, the TCR CDR3 went through a first round of RT-PCR. TCRdb recomputed calls from the multiplex PCR reads with MiXCR, one row per CDR3 protein. The data hold 600,000 or so distinct CDR3 sequences, with approximately 14% observed a single time. General observations from the study: Peripheral blood also featured most of the thyroid clonotypes expanded above 0.001.

Germline assignment: CDR1 LGHNA and CDR2 YNFKEQ. The V gene lost 0 bases and the J gene lost 3 bases, with 15 bases spanning the gap. The CDR3 loop spans 17 amino acids. The V call is TRBV4-2, the J call TRBJ1-5; no reliable D call. The TCR sequence derives from a woman aged 45-65 years with Graves' ophthalmopathy. Sequencing used blood. The CDR3 here is CASSQDLPARFNQPQHF. In nucleotides, the CDR3 is TGTGCCAGCAGCCAAGATCTACCAGCGCGATTCAATCAGCCCCAGCATTTT.